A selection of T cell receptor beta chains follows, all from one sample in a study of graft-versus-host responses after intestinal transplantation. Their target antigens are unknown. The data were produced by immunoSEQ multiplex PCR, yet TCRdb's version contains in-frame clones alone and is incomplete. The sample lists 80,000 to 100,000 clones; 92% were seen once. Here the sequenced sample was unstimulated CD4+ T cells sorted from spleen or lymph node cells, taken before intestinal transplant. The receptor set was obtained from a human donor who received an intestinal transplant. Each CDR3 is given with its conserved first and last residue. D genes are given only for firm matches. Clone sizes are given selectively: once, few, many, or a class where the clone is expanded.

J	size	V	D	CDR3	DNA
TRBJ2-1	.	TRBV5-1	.	CASSFSGVKHNEQFF	TGCGCCAGCAGCTTCTCCGGGGTTAAACACAATGAGCAGTTCTTC
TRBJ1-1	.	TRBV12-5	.	CASRGWGLAEAFF	TGTGCTAGTAGGGGCTGGGGGCTAGCTGAAGCTTTCTTT
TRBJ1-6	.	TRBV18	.	CASSRGKGLGDPLHF	TGTGCCAGCTCACGCGGGAAAGGACTGGGGGATCCCCTCCACTTT
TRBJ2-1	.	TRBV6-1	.	CASSTRPGEFF	TGTGCCAGCAGTACAAGGCCAGGGGAATTCTTC
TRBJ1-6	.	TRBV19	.	CATALGDSPLHF	TGTGCCACCGCCCTAGGCGATTCACCCCTCCACTTT
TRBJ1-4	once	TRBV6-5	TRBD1	CASSQGDTNEKLFF	TGTGCCAGCAGTCAGGGGGACACTAATGAAAAACTGTTTTTT
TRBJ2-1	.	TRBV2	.	CASSQEEYNEQFF	TGTGCCAGCAGTCAGGAGGAGTACAATGAGCAGTTCTTC
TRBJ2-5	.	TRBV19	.	CASSIRRGETQYF	TGTGCCAGTAGTATCCGCAGGGGAGAGACCCAGTACTTC
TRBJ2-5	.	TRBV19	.	CASSRHRQETQYF	TGTGCCAGTAGTCGTCACAGGCAAGAGACCCAGTACTTC
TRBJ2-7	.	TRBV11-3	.	CASSSQGFEQYF	TGTGCCAGCAGCTCCCAGGGTTTCGAGCAGTACTTC
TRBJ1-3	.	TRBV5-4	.	CASSLPTVSGNTIYF	TGTGCCAGCAGCCTACCGACAGTCTCTGGAAACACCATATATTTT
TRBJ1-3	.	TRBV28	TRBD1	CASSPDRVHGNTIYF	TGTGCCAGCAGTCCGGACAGGGTTCATGGAAACACCATATATTTT
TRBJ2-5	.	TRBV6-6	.	CASSGSETQYF	TGTGCCAGCAGTGGCTCTGAGACCCAGTACTTC